A selection of T cell receptor beta chains follows, all from one sample in a study of patients and donors after allogeneic stem cell transplantation. TCRdb recomputed calls from the RT-PCR reads with MiXCR, one row per CDR3 protein. The sample shows about 230,000 distinct CDR3 sequences, 11% to 15% of them seen only once. The sample was blood, either unsorted or a sorted T cell fraction (not recorded which). The receptors originated from a human donor who was either an allogeneic HSCT recipient or a stem cell or donor lymphocyte infusion donor (not recorded which). It is not recorded whose cells these are; they may come from a transplant donor. Both conserved end residues are part of each CDR3. The D gene is left open where the match is weak. Clone size, where shown, is once, few, many, or a class for clones that have expanded.

v_gene: TRBV5-1; abundance: .; d_gene: .; j_gene: TRBJ1-1; CDR3nt: TGCGCCAGCAGCCAAATAACGGACACTGAAGCTTTCTTT; CDR3aa: CASSQITDTEAFF
v_gene: TRBV3-1; abundance: .; d_gene: .; j_gene: TRBJ2-7; CDR3nt: TGTGCCAGCAGCCAAGATCGGGCGGGTCCCTGGGAGCAGTACTTC; CDR3aa: CASSQDRAGPWEQYF
v_gene: TRBV5-6; abundance: few; d_gene: .; j_gene: TRBJ1-1; CDR3nt: TGTGCCAGCGGAAAAACCGGGACGGTGAACACTGAAGCTTTCTTT; CDR3aa: CASGKTGTVNTEAFF
v_gene: TRBV20-1; abundance: many; d_gene: .; j_gene: TRBJ1-6; CDR3nt: TGCAGTGCTAGAGGGGTAGAGAGGGGAACCTATAATTCACCCCTCCACTTT; CDR3aa: CSARGVERGTYNSPLHF
v_gene: TRBV12-3/TRBV12-4; abundance: few; d_gene: .; j_gene: TRBJ1-5; CDR3nt: TGTGCCAGCAGTTTAGGCAGGGGTCGCAATCAGCCCCAGCATTTT; CDR3aa: CASSLGRGRNQPQHF
v_gene: TRBV19; abundance: few; d_gene: TRBD1; j_gene: TRBJ1-6; CDR3nt: TGTGCCACCCTCGGACAGGGGGTGTCACCCCTCCACTTT; CDR3aa: CATLGQGVSPLHF
v_gene: TRBV6-5; abundance: .; d_gene: .; j_gene: TRBJ1-6; CDR3nt: TGTGCCAGCAGTTCCGGGACGGGGGATAAGGCGCCCCTCCACTTT; CDR3aa: CASSSGTGDKAPLHF
v_gene: TRBV7-2; abundance: few; d_gene: TRBD2; j_gene: TRBJ2-3; CDR3nt: TGTGCCAGCAGCCCTAGCGGGGGGGCCATTCACCCGCAGTATTTT; CDR3aa: CASSPSGGAIHPQYF
v_gene: TRBV4-2; abundance: .; d_gene: .; j_gene: TRBJ2-6; CDR3nt: TGTGCCAGCAGCCCGACGGTCTCCGGGGCCAACGTCCTGACTTTC; CDR3aa: CASSPTVSGANVLTF
v_gene: TRBV19; abundance: .; d_gene: .; j_gene: TRBJ1-5; CDR3nt: TGTGCCAGTAGTATGGGTAGAGGGTTCGGCAATCAGCCCCAGCATTTT; CDR3aa: CASSMGRGFGNQPQHF
v_gene: TRBV20-1; abundance: .; d_gene: .; j_gene: TRBJ2-2; CDR3nt: TGCAGTGCTAGATCGGGCACCGGGGAGCTGTTTTTT; CDR3aa: CSARSGTGELFF
v_gene: TRBV19; abundance: .; d_gene: .; j_gene: TRBJ2-2; CDR3nt: TGTGCCAGTAGTAATCTTCCCGGGGAGCTGTTTTTT; CDR3aa: CASSNLPGELFF
v_gene: TRBV3-1; abundance: few; d_gene: .; j_gene: TRBJ1-3; CDR3nt: TGTGCCAGCAGCCATGTCAGGGCGGGAAACACCATATATTTT; CDR3aa: CASSHVRAGNTIYF
v_gene: TRBV3-1; abundance: few; d_gene: .; j_gene: TRBJ2-1; CDR3nt: TGTGCCAGCAGCCAAGTGACCGCGGGGCGTGAGCAGTTCTTC; CDR3aa: CASSQVTAGREQFF
v_gene: TRBV19; abundance: few; d_gene: .; j_gene: TRBJ1-5; CDR3nt: TGTGCCAGTAGTATGGTTTCTGGGAGGGATCAGCCCCAGCATTTT; CDR3aa: CASSMVSGRDQPQHF
v_gene: TRBV20-1; abundance: many; d_gene: .; j_gene: TRBJ2-7; CDR3nt: TGCAGTGCCCTCTTAGGGGGTACCTACGAGCAGTACTTC; CDR3aa: CSALLGGTYEQYF
v_gene: TRBV12-3/TRBV12-4; abundance: many; d_gene: .; j_gene: TRBJ1-1; CDR3nt: TGTGCCAGCAGTTTCGCCGACCTCATGAACACTGAAGCTTTCTTT; CDR3aa: CASSFADLMNTEAFF
v_gene: TRBV18; abundance: .; d_gene: .; j_gene: TRBJ2-7; CDR3nt: TGTGCCAGCTCACCGGGGGGGACAGCAAGCTCCTACGAGCAGTACTTC; CDR3aa: CASSPGGTASSYEQYF
v_gene: TRBV7-2; abundance: .; d_gene: .; j_gene: TRBJ1-6; CDR3nt: TGTGCCAGCAGACCTCAACAGGGTCGAAATTCACCCCTCCACTTT; CDR3aa: CASRPQQGRNSPLHF
v_gene: TRBV6-1; abundance: few; d_gene: TRBD2; j_gene: TRBJ2-1; CDR3nt: TGTGCCAGCAATGAAAGCGGGGGGCGCAATGAGCAGTTCTTC; CDR3aa: CASNESGGRNEQFF
v_gene: TRBV6-4; abundance: .; d_gene: .; j_gene: TRBJ1-2; CDR3nt: TGTGCCAGCAGAGCAGGGAGGGGATACACCTTC; CDR3aa: CASRAGRGYTF
v_gene: TRBV9; abundance: .; d_gene: .; j_gene: TRBJ1-2; CDR3nt: TGTGCCAGCAGCGCAACAGGCGTCAACTATGGCTACACCTTC; CDR3aa: CASSATGVNYGYTF
v_gene: TRBV5-1; abundance: few; d_gene: .; j_gene: TRBJ2-3; CDR3nt: TGCGCCAGCACACCGGGACAAGGGTTCACAGATACGCAGTATTTT; CDR3aa: CASTPGQGFTDTQYF
v_gene: TRBV5-1; abundance: few; d_gene: .; j_gene: TRBJ1-3; CDR3nt: TGCGCCAGCAGCTTGGTGCCAGACTCTGGAAACACCATATATTTT; CDR3aa: CASSLVPDSGNTIYF
v_gene: TRBV5-1; abundance: few; d_gene: .; j_gene: TRBJ1-1; CDR3nt: TGCGCCAGCAGCGGGGGGCGGTTGAACACTGAAGCTTTCTTT; CDR3aa: CASSGGRLNTEAFF
v_gene: TRBV5-1; abundance: many; d_gene: TRBD1; j_gene: TRBJ1-4; CDR3nt: TGCGCCAGCAGCTCGACAGGGGCCCTTGCAACTAATGAAAAACTGTTTTTT; CDR3aa: CASSSTGALATNEKLFF
v_gene: TRBV5-1; abundance: many; d_gene: TRBD1; j_gene: TRBJ2-7; CDR3nt: TGCGCCAGCACCTTCGGGACAGGGGGTGTTAACGAGCAGTACTTC; CDR3aa: CASTFGTGGVNEQYF
v_gene: TRBV5-6; abundance: many; d_gene: .; j_gene: TRBJ2-1; CDR3nt: TGTGCCAGCAGCTTTAGCGCCGACTACTACAATGAGCAGTTCTTC; CDR3aa: CASSFSADYYNEQFF
v_gene: TRBV20-1; abundance: few; d_gene: TRBD1; j_gene: TRBJ2-3; CDR3nt: TGCAGTGCCTCGACAGGGATATTCACAGATACGCAGTATTTT; CDR3aa: CSASTGIFTDTQYF
v_gene: TRBV7-2; abundance: few; d_gene: .; j_gene: TRBJ1-6; CDR3nt: TGTGCCAGCAGTCTAGACAATTCACCCCTCCACTTT; CDR3aa: CASSLDNSPLHF
v_gene: TRBV29-1; abundance: .; d_gene: .; j_gene: TRBJ1-1; CDR3nt: TGCAGCGTTGGCTTAGGCCCGAACACTGAAGCTTTCTTT; CDR3aa: CSVGLGPNTEAFF
v_gene: TRBV20-1; abundance: many; d_gene: TRBD2; j_gene: TRBJ2-7; CDR3nt: TGCAGTGCTAGGGAGTCTAGCGGATGGGGAGGCGAGCAGTACTTC; CDR3aa: CSARESSGWGGEQYF
v_gene: TRBV3-1; abundance: few; d_gene: .; j_gene: TRBJ1-1; CDR3nt: TGTGCCAGCAGCCAAGATGGGGGAAGGGTGGGCGCTGAAGCTTTCTTT; CDR3aa: CASSQDGGRVGAEAFF
v_gene: TRBV19; abundance: .; d_gene: .; j_gene: TRBJ2-7; CDR3nt: TGTGCCAGTAGTTACAACTACGAGCAGTACTTC; CDR3aa: CASSYNYEQYF
v_gene: TRBV28; abundance: .; d_gene: TRBD2; j_gene: TRBJ2-5; CDR3nt: TGTGCCAGCAGACTAGCGGGAGGGTACCAAGAGACCCAGTACTTC; CDR3aa: CASRLAGGYQETQYF
v_gene: TRBV29-1; abundance: .; d_gene: .; j_gene: TRBJ1-2; CDR3nt: TGCAGCGTTACGCCGTTCCAGGATAACTATGGCTACACCTTC; CDR3aa: CSVTPFQDNYGYTF
v_gene: TRBV7-8; abundance: few; d_gene: .; j_gene: TRBJ2-3; CDR3nt: TGTGCCAGCAGCTTAGAGTTAAAAGCAGATACGCAGTATTTT; CDR3aa: CASSLELKADTQYF
v_gene: TRBV6-6; abundance: many; d_gene: .; j_gene: TRBJ1-2; CDR3nt: TGTGCCAGCAGTGCCGGGACATATGGCTACACCTTC; CDR3aa: CASSAGTYGYTF
v_gene: TRBV19; abundance: many; d_gene: .; j_gene: TRBJ2-2; CDR3nt: TGTGCCAGTAGTATAGATATAGGTTCACTCGCCACCGGGGAGCTGTTTTTT; CDR3aa: CASSIDIGSLATGELFF
v_gene: TRBV7-9; abundance: .; d_gene: .; j_gene: TRBJ1-2; CDR3nt: TGTGCCAGCAGCCTCGTCGAACTGGGAGGAGGCTATGGCTACACCTTC; CDR3aa: CASSLVELGGGYGYTF
v_gene: TRBV15; abundance: many; d_gene: TRBD2; j_gene: TRBJ2-3; CDR3nt: TGTGCCACCAGCAGAGCCGGGACTAGTGGGGTCGGCACAGATACGCAGTATTTT; CDR3aa: CATSRAGTSGVGTDTQYF
v_gene: TRBV12-3/TRBV12-4; abundance: many; d_gene: .; j_gene: TRBJ2-7; CDR3nt: TGTGCCAGCAGTTTGACAGTCTACGAGCAGTACTTC; CDR3aa: CASSLTVYEQYF
v_gene: TRBV2; abundance: .; d_gene: TRBD1; j_gene: TRBJ1-4; CDR3nt: TGTGCCAGCAAGGCAGGGGGCGTTGAAAAACTGTTTTTT; CDR3aa: CASKAGGVEKLFF
v_gene: TRBV14; abundance: few; d_gene: .; j_gene: TRBJ2-2; CDR3nt: TGTGCCAGCAGCCAGCGGCTAGCGAACACCGGGGAGCTGTTTTTT; CDR3aa: CASSQRLANTGELFF